The T cell receptor beta chain described here comes from a study of shared clonotypes between healthy human individuals. Study conclusions and caveats: Incompleteness in sorted-subset sequencing, despite large depth, was shown by rarefaction.

The CDR3 is made up of 14 amino acids. Germline CDR1 reads LNHDA; CDR2 reads SQIVND (reference sequence). V dropped 6 bases and J dropped 2; count of bases not matched to a gene: 6. Deep-level assay runs were performed. In the original workflow: Sequence data from immunoSEQ were junction-only and lacked quality scores; consequently, filtering differed. Assay used: immunoSEQ multiplex PCR; TCRdb lists only in-frame clones, some missing. The V and J calls and the clone size are those of that table, but D and trimming were determined from the DNA. Here the sample spans 950,000 to 1,300,000 clones, 65% to 80% being singletons. A note on this clone: Its antigen remains unidentified.

None of the donors, who were healthy HIV-negative adults, had recently had acute infections or vaccinations. J is TRBJ1-2 and V is TRBV19; TRBD1 matches 7 bases. The clonotype originates from a man younger than 30 in good health. Sequences were obtained from memory CD4+ T cells sorted from blood. Described subset: CD45RA-negative fraction. CDR3 protein: CASRNPGQNYGYTF. Here the CDR3 DNA reads TGTGCCAGTAGGAATCCGGGACAGAACTATGGCTACACCTTC.